This T cell receptor (beta chain) stems from a study of T cell responses to AZD1222 COVID-19 vaccine. The data were produced by immunoSEQ multiplex PCR, yet TCRdb's version contains in-frame clones alone and is incomplete. The sample has 75,000 to 100,000 clones; under 90% are singletons. Sequenced material: peripheral blood, taken on day 0 of AZD1222 vaccination. The sequence was obtained from an adult in good health.

CDR3 DNA sequence: TGTGCCAGCAGCGACCAGGGGACTGGGGCCAACGTCCTGACTTTC. Amino acids: CASSDQGTGANVLTF. This rearrangement joins TRBV9 to TRBJ2-6; weak D call: TRBD1 (6 bases). The CDR3 extends over 15 amino acids. The germline V gene encodes CDR1 SGDLS and CDR2 YYNGEE. Deletions cut 3 bases from V and 2 bases from J, with 9 bases between.